This TCR beta chain was recovered during a study of beta chain features in type 1 diabetes. Findings and caveats of the study: Whether TCRB rearrangement is influenced by HLA type went unresolved here. Equally in patients and controls, PCR might preferentially amplify shorter templates. More deletions and fewer insertions at VDJ junctions were seen in type 1 diabetes patients.

This clone was observed at least ten times. Its antigen is currently unknown. After removal of 5 bases from V and 3 bases from J, the junction contained 4 bases not matched to a gene. The length of the CDR3 is 14 residues. Germline V gene sequence: CDR1 SGHTA, CDR2 FQGNSA. Expressed TCRB transcripts got sequenced, as all isolated RNA was reverse transcribed. The data were produced by immunoSEQ multiplex PCR, yet TCRdb's version contains in-frame clones alone and is incomplete. The sample has more than 300,000 clones; 8% are singletons. The sequenced sample was central memory CD4+ T cells from blood. The receptor was isolated from a woman aged 18-29 years in good health. This chain uses TRBV7-2 with TRBJ2-7, with TRBD2 matching 10 bases. DNA for the CDR3: TGTGCCAGCAGCCCCTGGACTAGCGGCTACGAGCAGTACTTC. Translating it yields CASSPWTSGYEQYF. Drawing the rest from reference TRBV7-2 and TRBJ2-7, the complete variable domain is GAGVSQSPSNKVTEKGKDVELRCDPISGHTALYWYRQSLGQGLEFLIYFQGNSAPDKSGLPSDRFSAERTGGSVSTLTIQRTQQEDSAVYLCASSPWTSGYEQYFGPGTRLTVT.